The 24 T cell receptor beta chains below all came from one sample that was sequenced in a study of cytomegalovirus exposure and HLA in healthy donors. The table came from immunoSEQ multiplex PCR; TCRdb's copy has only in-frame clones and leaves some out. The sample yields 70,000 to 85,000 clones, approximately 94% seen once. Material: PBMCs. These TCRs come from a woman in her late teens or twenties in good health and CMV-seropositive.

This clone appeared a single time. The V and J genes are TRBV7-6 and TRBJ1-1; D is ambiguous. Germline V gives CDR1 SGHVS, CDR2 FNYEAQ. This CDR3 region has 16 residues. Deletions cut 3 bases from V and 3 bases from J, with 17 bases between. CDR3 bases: TGTGCCAGCAGCTTGGGCTTCTGGGGAGGAGACACTGAAGCTTTCTTT. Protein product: CASSLGFWGGDTEAFF.

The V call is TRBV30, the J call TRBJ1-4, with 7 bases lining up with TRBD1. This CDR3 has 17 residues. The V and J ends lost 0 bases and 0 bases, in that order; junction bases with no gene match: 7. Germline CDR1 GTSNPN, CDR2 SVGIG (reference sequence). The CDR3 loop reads CAWSVSRQGPTNEKLFF. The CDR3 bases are TGTGCCTGGAGTGTCTCTCGACAGGGCCCAACTAATGAAAAACTGTTTTTT.

CDR3 amino acids: CASSLARKGLYEQYF. The CDR3 DNA is TGTGCCAGCAGCTTAGCCCGAAAGGGACTCTACGAGCAGTACTTC. V usage is TRBV7-9 and J usage is TRBJ2-7; D perhaps matches TRBD2 (6 bases). The CDR3 runs 15 residues. Trimming pared 0 bases from V and 3 bases from J, leaving 12 bases between. CDR1 is SEHNR and CDR2 is FQNEAQ in the germline V gene (reference sequence).

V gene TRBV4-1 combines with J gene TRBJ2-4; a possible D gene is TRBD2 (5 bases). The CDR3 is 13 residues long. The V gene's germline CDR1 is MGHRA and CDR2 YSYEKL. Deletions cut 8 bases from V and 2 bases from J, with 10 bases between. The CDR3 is CASALEPKNIQYF. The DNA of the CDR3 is TGCGCCAGCGCACTAGAACCCAAAAACATTCAGTACTTC.

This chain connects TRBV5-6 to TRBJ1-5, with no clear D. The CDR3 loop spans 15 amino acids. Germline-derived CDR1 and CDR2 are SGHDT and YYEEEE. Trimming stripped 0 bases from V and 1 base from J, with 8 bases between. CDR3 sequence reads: CASSLGLGSNQPQHF. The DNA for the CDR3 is TGTGCCAGCAGCTTGGGGCTGGGCAGCAATCAGCCCCAGCATTTT.

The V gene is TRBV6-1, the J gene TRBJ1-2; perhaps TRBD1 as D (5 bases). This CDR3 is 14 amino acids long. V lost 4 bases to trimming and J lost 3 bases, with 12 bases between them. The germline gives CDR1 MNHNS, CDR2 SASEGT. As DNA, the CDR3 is TGTGCCAGCAGTGTCGCGGGGGGAGACTATGGCTACACCTTC. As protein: CASSVAGGDYGYTF.

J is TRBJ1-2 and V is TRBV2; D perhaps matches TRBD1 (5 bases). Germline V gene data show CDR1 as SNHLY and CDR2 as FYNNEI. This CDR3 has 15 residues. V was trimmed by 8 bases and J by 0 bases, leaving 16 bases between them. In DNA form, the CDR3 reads TGTGCCAGCGGCGGGGTCGGACAAACTAACTATGGCTACACCTTC. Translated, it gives CASGGVGQTNYGYTF.

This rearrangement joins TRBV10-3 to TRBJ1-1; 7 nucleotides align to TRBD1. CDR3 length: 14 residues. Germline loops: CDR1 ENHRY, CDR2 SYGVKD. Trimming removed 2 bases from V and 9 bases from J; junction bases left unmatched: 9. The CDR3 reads CAISEGPTGPKAFF. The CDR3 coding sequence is TGTGCCATCAGTGAGGGCCCGACAGGGCCTAAAGCTTTCTTT.

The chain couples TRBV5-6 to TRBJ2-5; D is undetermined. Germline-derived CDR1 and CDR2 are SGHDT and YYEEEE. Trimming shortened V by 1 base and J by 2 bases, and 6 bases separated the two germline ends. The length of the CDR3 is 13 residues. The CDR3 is CASSLIRQETQYF. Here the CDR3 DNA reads TGTGCCAGCAGCTTGATCAGGCAAGAGACCCAGTACTTC.

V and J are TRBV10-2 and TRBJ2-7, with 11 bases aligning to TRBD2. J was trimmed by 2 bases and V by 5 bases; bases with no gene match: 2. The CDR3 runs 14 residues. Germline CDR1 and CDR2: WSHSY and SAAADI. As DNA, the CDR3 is TGCGCCAGCAGTCTAGCGGGAGGTCCCTACGAGCAGTACTTC. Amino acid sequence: CASSLAGGPYEQYF.

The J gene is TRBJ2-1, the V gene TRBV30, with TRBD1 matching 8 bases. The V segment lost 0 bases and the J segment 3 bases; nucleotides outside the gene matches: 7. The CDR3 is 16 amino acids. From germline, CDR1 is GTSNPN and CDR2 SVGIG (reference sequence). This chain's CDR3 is CAWSVPGQGFYNEQFF. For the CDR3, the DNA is TGTGCCTGGAGTGTACCCGGACAGGGCTTCTACAATGAGCAGTTCTTC.

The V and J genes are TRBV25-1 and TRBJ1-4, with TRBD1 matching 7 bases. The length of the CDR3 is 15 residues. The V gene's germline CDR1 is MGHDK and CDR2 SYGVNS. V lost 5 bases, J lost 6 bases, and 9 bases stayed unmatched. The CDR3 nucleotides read TGTGCCAGCAGTTCCTTGACAGGGATGGATGAAAAACTGTTTTTT. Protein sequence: CASSSLTGMDEKLFF.

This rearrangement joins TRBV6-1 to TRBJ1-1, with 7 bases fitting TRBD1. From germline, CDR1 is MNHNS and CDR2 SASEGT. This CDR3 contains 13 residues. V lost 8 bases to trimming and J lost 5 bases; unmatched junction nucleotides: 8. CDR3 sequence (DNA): TGTGCCAGCTCCTCGGGACAGCAAACTGAAGCTTTCTTT. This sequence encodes CASSSGQQTEAFF.

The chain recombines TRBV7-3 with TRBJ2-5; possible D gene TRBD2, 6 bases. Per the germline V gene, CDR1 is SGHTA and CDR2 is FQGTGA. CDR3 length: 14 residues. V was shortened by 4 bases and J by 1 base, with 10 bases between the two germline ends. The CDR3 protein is CASSSVGGQETQYF. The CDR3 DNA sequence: TGTGCCAGCAGCTCCGTGGGGGGCCAAGAGACCCAGTACTTC.

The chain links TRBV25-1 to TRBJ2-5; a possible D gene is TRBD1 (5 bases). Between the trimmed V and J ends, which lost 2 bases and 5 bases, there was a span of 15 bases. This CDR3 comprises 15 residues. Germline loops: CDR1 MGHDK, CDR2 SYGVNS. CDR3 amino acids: CASSEVRELRETQYF. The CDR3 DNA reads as TGTGCCAGCAGTGAAGTCAGGGAATTACGGGAGACCCAGTACTTC.

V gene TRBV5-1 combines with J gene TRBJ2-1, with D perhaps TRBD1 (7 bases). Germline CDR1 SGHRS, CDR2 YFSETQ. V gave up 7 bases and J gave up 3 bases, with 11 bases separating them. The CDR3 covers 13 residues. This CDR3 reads CASSGGSYNEQFF. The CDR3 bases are TGCGCCAGCTCAGGGGGGAGCTACAATGAGCAGTTCTTC.

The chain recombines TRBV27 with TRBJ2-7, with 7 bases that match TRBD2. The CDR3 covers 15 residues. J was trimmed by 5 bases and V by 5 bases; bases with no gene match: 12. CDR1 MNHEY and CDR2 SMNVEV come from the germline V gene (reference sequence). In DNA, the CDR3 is TGTGCCAGCAGTCCCTCGGGGGGTCCGGGGCACGAGCAGTACTTC. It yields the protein CASSPSGGPGHEQYF.

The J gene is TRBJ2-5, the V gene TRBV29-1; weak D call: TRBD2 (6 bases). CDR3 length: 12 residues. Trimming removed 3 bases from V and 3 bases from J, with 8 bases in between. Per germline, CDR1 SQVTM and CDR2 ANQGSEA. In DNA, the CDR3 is TGCAGCGTTGAGGGACTGGAAGAGACCCAGTACTTC. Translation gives CSVEGLEETQYF.

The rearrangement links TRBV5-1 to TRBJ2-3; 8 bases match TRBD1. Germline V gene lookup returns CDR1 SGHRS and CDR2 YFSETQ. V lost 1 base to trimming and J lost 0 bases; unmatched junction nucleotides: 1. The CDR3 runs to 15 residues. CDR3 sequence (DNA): TGCGCCAGCAGCTTGCAGGGGGCGAGCACAGATACGCAGTATTTT. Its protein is CASSLQGASTDTQYF.

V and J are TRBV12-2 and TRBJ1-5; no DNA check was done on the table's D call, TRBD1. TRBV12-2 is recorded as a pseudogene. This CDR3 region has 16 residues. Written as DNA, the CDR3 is TGTGCAAGTCGCTTAGTAGGGTCACAGGGCAATCAGCCCCAGCATTTT. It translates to CASRLVGSQGNQPQHF.

The chain's CDR3 is CASSDTSYNEQFF. CDR3 coding DNA: TGTGCCAGTAGTGACACGTCCTACAATGAGCAGTTCTTC. The chain employs TRBV19 and TRBJ2-1; D is uncertain. The V end lost 5 bases, the J end lost 1 base, and 6 bases lay between the germline ends. The CDR3 consists of 13 residues. CDR1 and CDR2 (germline): LNHDA, SQIVND (reference sequence).

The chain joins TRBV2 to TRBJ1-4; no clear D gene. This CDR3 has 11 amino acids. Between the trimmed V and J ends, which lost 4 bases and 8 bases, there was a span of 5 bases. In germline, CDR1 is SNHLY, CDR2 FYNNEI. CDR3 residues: CASSVLEKLFF. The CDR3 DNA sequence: TGTGCCAGCAGTGTCTTAGAAAAACTGTTTTTT.

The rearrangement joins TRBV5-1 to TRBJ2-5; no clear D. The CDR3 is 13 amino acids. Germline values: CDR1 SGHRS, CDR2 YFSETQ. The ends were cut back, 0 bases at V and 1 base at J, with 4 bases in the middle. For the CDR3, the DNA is TGCGCCAGCAGCTTGGGGGCCCAAGAGACCCAGTACTTC. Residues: CASSLGAQETQYF. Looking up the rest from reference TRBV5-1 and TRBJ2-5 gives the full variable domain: KAGVTQTPRYLIKTRGQQVTLSCSPISGHRSVSWYQQTPGQGLQFLFEYFSETQRNKGNFPGRFSGRQFSNSRSEMNVSTLELGDSALYLCASSLGAQETQYFGPGTRLLVL.

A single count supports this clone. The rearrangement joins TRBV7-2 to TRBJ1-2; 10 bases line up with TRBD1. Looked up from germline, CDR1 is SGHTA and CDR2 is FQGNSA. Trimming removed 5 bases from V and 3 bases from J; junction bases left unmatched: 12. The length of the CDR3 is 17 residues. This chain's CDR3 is CASSPTTGGPGDYGYTF. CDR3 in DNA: TGTGCCAGCAGCCCTACGACAGGGGGCCCTGGAGACTATGGCTACACCTTC.